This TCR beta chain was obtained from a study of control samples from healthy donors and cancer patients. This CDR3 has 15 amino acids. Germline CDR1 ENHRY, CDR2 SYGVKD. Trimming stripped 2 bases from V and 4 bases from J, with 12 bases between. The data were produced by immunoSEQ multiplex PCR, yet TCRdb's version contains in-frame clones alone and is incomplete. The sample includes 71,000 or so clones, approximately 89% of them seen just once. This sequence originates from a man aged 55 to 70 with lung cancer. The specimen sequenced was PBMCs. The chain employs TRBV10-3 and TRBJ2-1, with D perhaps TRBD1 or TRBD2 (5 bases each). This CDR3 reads CAISEGATRYNEQFF. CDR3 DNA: TGTGCCATCAGTGAGGGGGCAACTAGGTACAATGAGCAGTTCTTC.